This entry lists 30 T cell receptor beta chains sequenced from one sample in a study of cytomegalovirus exposure and HLA in healthy donors. PCR amplification relied on 60 Vbeta primers (plus 13 Jbeta primers). Measured with immunoSEQ multiplex PCR; TCRdb has only the in-frame clones, and not every one. The sample has more than 150,000 clones, about 81% seen once. The sequenced sample was PBMCs. These TCRs come from a man in his forties or fifties in good health and CMV-seronegative.

The chain uses TRBV29-1 and TRBJ2-7; 8 nucleotides line up with TRBD1. CDR1 SQVTM and CDR2 ANQGSEA come from the germline V gene. V shed 4 bases and J 5 bases; nucleotides not matched to a gene: 13. This CDR3 has 15 amino acids. This CDR3 is CSVVGATGGSHEQYF. CDR3 nucleotide sequence: TGCAGCGTTGTAGGAGCAACAGGGGGATCCCACGAGCAGTACTTC.

The V call is TRBV27, the J call TRBJ1-2; maybe TRBD1 (6 bases). Between the trimmed V and J ends, which lost 6 bases and 6 bases, there was a span of 11 bases. CDR1 is MNHEY, CDR2 SMNVEV, per germline (reference sequence). CDR3 length: 12 amino acids. CDR3 loop: CASSFRGDGYTF. For the CDR3, the DNA is TGTGCCAGCAGCTTCAGGGGCGATGGCTACACCTTC.

This clone was seen a single time. V usage is TRBV5-1 and J usage is TRBJ2-3; TRBD2 might be the D (5 bases). V was trimmed by 0 bases and J by 3 bases, leaving 11 bases between them. The CDR3 loop spans 15 amino acids. Germline-derived CDR1 and CDR2 are SGHRS and YFSETQ. The CDR3 DNA reads as TGCGCCAGCAGCTTGGAGGTATCGGGGACAGATACGCAGTATTTT. Protein sequence: CASSLEVSGTDTQYF.

The chain is built from TRBV7-6 and TRBJ2-1, with 9 bases identical to TRBD1. Germline-derived CDR1 and CDR2 are SGHVS and FNYEAQ. The CDR3 covers 17 residues. J gave up 4 bases and V 6 bases, and 13 bases lay outside the gene matches. CDR3 DNA: TGTGCCAGCAGTTCTACTGCCGGGACAGGGAGTTACAATGAGCAGTTCTTC. Its protein is CASSSTAGTGSYNEQFF.

This clone showed up just once. The gene calls are TRBV6-5 and TRBJ1-1, with 7 bases lining up with TRBD1. Germline CDR1 reads MNHEY; CDR2 reads SVGAGI. The trim removed 7 bases at V and 5 bases at J, leaving 10 bases unmatched. The CDR3 consists of 14 residues. The CDR3 coding sequence is TGTGCCAGCAACAAAAACAGGGGTGGGACTGAAGCTTTCTTT. It yields the protein CASNKNRGGTEAFF.

This clone was found once. The V call is TRBV28, the J call TRBJ1-1; 7 nucleotides align to TRBD1. Trimming took 8 bases from V and 7 from J; bases not matched to a gene: 13. The V gene's germline CDR1 is MDHEN and CDR2 SYDVKM. CDR3 length equals 14 residues. CDR3 sequence reads: CASVDSGTAGEAFF. CDR3 nucleotide sequence: TGTGCCAGCGTCGACTCCGGGACAGCAGGTGAAGCTTTCTTT.

The chain joins TRBV9 to TRBJ2-2; D remains unclear. The CDR3 runs to 12 residues. V lost 3 bases to trimming and J lost 3 bases, with 3 bases between them. Germline V lookup: CDR1 SGDLS, CDR2 YYNGEE. CDR3 sequence: CASSGDTGELFF. CDR3 DNA: TGTGCCAGCAGCGGAGACACCGGGGAGCTGTTTTTT.

The V call is TRBV13, the J call TRBJ1-1; D might be TRBD1 (6 bases). The V end was cut by 5 bases, the J end by 2 bases, with 15 bases between. CDR1 PRHDT and CDR2 FYEKMQ come from the germline V gene (reference sequence). The CDR3 spans 15 residues. CDR3 nucleotides: TGTGCCAGCAGCGCAGGGGTCGAGGGAAACACTGAAGCTTTCTTT. It translates to CASSAGVEGNTEAFF.

V usage is TRBV4-3 and J usage is TRBJ2-3; D not resolved. The CDR3 totals 17 residues. Germline V CDR1 and CDR2: LGHNA, YSLEER. V dropped 0 bases and J dropped 2 bases, with 15 bases sitting between them. Written as DNA, the CDR3 is TGCGCCAGCAGCCAAGAAGCGTCCTTCTCTTTCACAGATACGCAGTATTTT. This translates into CASSQEASFSFTDTQYF.

This chain connects TRBV27 to TRBJ1-5; 8 bases fit TRBD1. The CDR3 extends over 17 amino acids. Germline assignment: CDR1 MNHEY and CDR2 SMNVEV (reference sequence). J was trimmed by 1 base and V by 2 bases; bases with no gene match: 7. This chain's CDR3 is CASSLPRTGLSNQPQHF. The CDR3 coding sequence is TGTGCCAGCAGTTTACCTCGGACAGGGCTGAGCAATCAGCCCCAGCATTTT.

The chain links TRBV5-1 to TRBJ1-4; possibly TRBD1 for D (6 bases). V lost 0 bases, J lost 7 bases, and 13 bases lay in between. This CDR3 has 15 residues. The germline V gene encodes CDR1 SGHRS and CDR2 YFSETQ. CDR3 coding DNA: TGCGCCAGCAGCTTGGCGGGGGGGCTTGTTGAAAAACTGTTTTTT. Residues: CASSLAGGLVEKLFF.

V is TRBV5-1 and J is TRBJ2-2; D is uncertain. CDR3 length: 13 residues. V lost 0 bases, J lost 6 bases, and 6 bases lay in between. Germline lookup yields CDR1 SGHRS and CDR2 YFSETQ. CDR3 protein: CASSLGGSGELFF. In DNA form, the CDR3 reads TGCGCCAGCAGCTTGGGAGGATCCGGGGAGCTGTTTTTT.

The chain combines TRBV27 with TRBJ2-2; 7 positions agree with TRBD1. With V trimmed by 2 bases and J by 0 bases, 6 bases remained unmatched. Germline values: CDR1 MNHEY, CDR2 SMNVEV (reference sequence). The CDR3 contains 17 residues. The CDR3 loop reads CASSLTGTASNTGELFF. For the CDR3, the DNA is TGTGCCAGCAGTTTAACGGGGACAGCTTCGAACACCGGGGAGCTGTTTTTT.

DNA for the CDR3: TGTGCCAGCAGCTCCGTGGGCGGGGGCAGTAGCACAGATACGCAGTATTTT. Protein sequence: CASSSVGGGSSTDTQYF. This chain connects TRBV5-4 to TRBJ2-3; maybe TRBD2 (7 bases). Germline V CDR1 and CDR2: SGHNT, YYREEE (reference sequence). V gave up 3 bases and J gave up 0 bases, with 17 bases separating them. The CDR3 runs 17 residues.

The chain couples TRBV4-2 to TRBJ1-2; D is uncertain. Germline V gene sequence: CDR1 LGHNA, CDR2 YNFKEQ. Trimming cost V 0 bases and J 4 bases, with 12 bases left between them. This CDR3 has 15 residues. DNA for the CDR3: TGTGCCAGCAGCCAAGATCACCCGCAGGCCTATGGCTACACCTTC. It encodes CASSQDHPQAYGYTF.

This chain connects TRBV6-5 to TRBJ1-1; 7 nucleotides align to TRBD1. This CDR3 comprises 15 residues. In germline, CDR1 is MNHEY, CDR2 SVGAGI. With 3 bases clipped from V and 0 bases from J, the junction kept 4 bases outside the gene matches. The CDR3 DNA reads as TGTGCCAGCAGTTATACCGGGACAGTGAACACTGAAGCTTTCTTT. As protein: CASSYTGTVNTEAFF.

This sequence joins TRBV28 and TRBJ1-2; possibly TRBD1 for D (5 bases). The CDR3 runs 14 residues. Germline loops: CDR1 MDHEN, CDR2 SYDVKM. V dropped 6 bases and J dropped 4 bases, with 15 bases sitting between them. CDR3 DNA: TGTGCCAGCAGCTTGGACAAAGTGGTCTATGGCTACACCTTC. It codes for CASSLDKVVYGYTF.

The chain joins TRBV7-6 to TRBJ1-3, with 7 bases fitting TRBD1. Germline V gene lookup returns CDR1 SGHVS and CDR2 FNYEAQ. V gave up 4 bases and J gave up 0 bases; unmatched junction bases: 3. This CDR3 is 15 amino acids long. CDR3 sequence: CASSSDRSSGNTIYF. CDR3 sequence (DNA): TGTGCCAGCAGCTCGGACAGGAGCTCTGGAAACACCATATATTTT.

The chain combines TRBV2 with TRBJ2-3, with 8 nucleotides matching TRBD2. Germline-derived CDR1 and CDR2 are SNHLY and FYNNEI. The CDR3 covers 16 residues. After removal of 3 bases from V and 5 bases from J, the junction contained 10 bases not matched to a gene. The CDR3 region is CASSERARGVVDTQYF. CDR3 DNA sequence: TGTGCCAGCAGTGAGCGGGCGCGGGGGGTGGTAGATACGCAGTATTTT.

This clone was detected only a few times. The V call is TRBV6-1, the J call TRBJ2-7; the match to TRBD1 covers 8 bases. The V segment lost 8 bases and the J segment 3 bases; nucleotides outside the gene matches: 18. The CDR3 spans 17 residues. Germline lookup yields CDR1 MNHNS and CDR2 SASEGT. CDR3 sequence reads: CASGGQGISFGDYEQYF. The CDR3 coding sequence is TGTGCCAGCGGTGGACAGGGTATTTCTTTTGGAGACTACGAGCAGTACTTC.

The chain has TRBV11-3 and TRBJ2-7; maybe TRBD1 (6 bases). Germline assignment: CDR1 SGHNT and CDR2 YENEEA. Trimming took 1 base from V and 0 from J, leaving 16 bases between them. CDR3 length: 17 amino acids. CDR3 nucleotides: TGTGCCAGCAGCTTAGGGGACCCAGGGGAACGCTCCTACGAGCAGTACTTC. As protein: CASSLGDPGERSYEQYF.

The chain recombines TRBV18 with TRBJ1-4; TRBD1 is a possible D gene (5 bases). The length of the CDR3 is 15 residues. The V end lost 1 base, the J end lost 4 bases, and 10 bases lay between the germline ends. The germline CDR1 and CDR2 sequences are KGHSH and LQKENI. CDR3 sequence reads: CASSPRRGFNEKLFF. The CDR3 nucleotides read TGTGCCAGCTCACCACGAAGGGGCTTTAATGAAAAACTGTTTTTT. Full variable domain (outside the CDR3, taken from reference TRBV18 and TRBJ1-4): NAGVMQNPRHLVRRRGQEARLRCSPMKGHSHVYWYRQLPEEGLKFMVYLQKENIIDESGMPKERFSAEFPKEGPSILRIQQVVRGDSAAYFCASSPRRGFNEKLFFGSGTQLSVL.

The chain uses TRBV28 and TRBJ1-2; D remains unclear. This CDR3 region has 16 residues. From germline, CDR1 is MDHEN and CDR2 SYDVKM. The V gene lost 5 bases and the J gene lost 4 bases, with 20 bases spanning the gap. CDR3 loop: CASSTSYLEAAYGYTF. DNA for the CDR3: TGTGCCAGCAGTACCTCGTATTTAGAGGCGGCCTATGGCTACACCTTC.

This clone turned up a few times. This sequence joins TRBV30 and TRBJ1-1, with D possibly being TRBD1 (5 bases). With 3 bases removed from V and 4 bases from J, the gap between germline ends came to 12 bases. The V gene's germline CDR1 is GTSNPN and CDR2 SVGIG (reference sequence). This CDR3 region has 13 residues. The CDR3 coding sequence is TGTGCCTGGAGATTTTTCAGGGCCACTGAAGCTTTCTTT. The encoded protein is CAWRFFRATEAFF.

This sequence joins TRBV11-2 and TRBJ2-6; tentatively, D is TRBD2 (5 bases). The V end was cut by 1 base, the J end by 0 bases, with 13 bases between. The germline gives CDR1 SGHAT, CDR2 FQNNGV. This CDR3 has 18 amino acids. As DNA, the CDR3 is TGTGCCAGCAGCTTAGCGGCTTCGGGGATCTCTGGGGCCAACGTCCTGACTTTC. Translation gives CASSLAASGISGANVLTF.

The chain is built from TRBV18 and TRBJ1-2; D perhaps matches TRBD1 (5 bases). This CDR3 is built from 15 residues. V dropped 6 bases and J dropped 4 bases, with 18 bases sitting between them. CDR1 and CDR2 (germline): KGHSH, LQKENI. CDR3 sequence (DNA): TGTGCCAGCTCTCCGAACGGGGGGTTCGGCTATGGCTACACCTTC. Its translation: CASSPNGGFGYGYTF.

The V call is TRBV11-3, the J call TRBJ2-1, with D hard to call. This CDR3 comprises 13 residues. V lost 1 base, J lost 2 bases, and 3 bases lay in between. Germline CDR1 reads SGHNT; CDR2 reads YENEEA. This chain's CDR3 is CASSLATYNEQFF. CDR3 coding DNA: TGTGCCAGCAGCTTAGCTACCTACAATGAGCAGTTCTTC.

A single count supports this clone. This chain uses TRBV18 with TRBJ2-7; 7 bases are a match to TRBD1. CDR1 is KGHSH and CDR2 is LQKENI in the germline V gene. This CDR3 is 14 amino acids long. V dropped 6 bases and J dropped 2; count of bases not matched to a gene: 7. CDR3 sequence: CASSLGTDAYEQYF. CDR3 in DNA: TGTGCCAGCTCCCTTGGGACAGACGCCTACGAGCAGTACTTC.

V gene TRBV19 combines with J gene TRBJ2-1, with 13 nucleotides matching TRBD2. Germline V CDR1 and CDR2: LNHDA, SQIVND (reference sequence). This CDR3 contains 13 residues. The junction had 3 bases not matched to a gene; V was cut back by 8 bases and J by 8 bases. CDR3 sequence: CASGTSGKDEQFF. The CDR3 DNA reads TGTGCCAGTGGGACTAGCGGGAAAGATGAGCAGTTCTTC. The full variable domain, in which reference TRBV19 and TRBJ2-1 provide the parts outside the CDR3, is DGGITQSPKYLFRKEGQNVTLSCEQNLNHDAMYWYRQDPGQGLRLIYYSQIVNDFQKGDIAEGYSVSREKKESFPLTVTSAQKNPTAFYLCASGTSGKDEQFFGPGTRLTVL.

By sample share, this clone is medium-sized. The genes are TRBV6-5 and TRBJ2-5; maybe TRBD2 (5 bases). The CDR3 sequence is 14 residues long. V was clipped by 2 bases and J by 8 bases, with 15 bases between them. Germline CDR1 is MNHEY and CDR2 is SVGAGI. In nucleotides, the CDR3 is TGTGCCAGCAGTTACCCTGGCGCTCGGGGAACCCAGTACTTC. It yields the protein CASSYPGARGTQYF.